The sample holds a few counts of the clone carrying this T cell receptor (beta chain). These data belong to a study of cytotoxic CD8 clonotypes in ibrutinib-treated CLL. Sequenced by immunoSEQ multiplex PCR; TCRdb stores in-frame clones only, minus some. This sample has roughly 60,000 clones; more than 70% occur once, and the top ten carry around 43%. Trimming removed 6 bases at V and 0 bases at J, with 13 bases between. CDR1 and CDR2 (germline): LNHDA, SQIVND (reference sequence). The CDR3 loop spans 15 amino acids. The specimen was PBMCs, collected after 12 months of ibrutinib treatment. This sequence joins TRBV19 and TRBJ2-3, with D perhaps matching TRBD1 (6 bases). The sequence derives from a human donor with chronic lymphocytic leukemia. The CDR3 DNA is TGTGCCAGTAGGGACAGATTTTCTAGCACAGATACGCAGTATTTT. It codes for CASRDRFSSTDTQYF.